This TCR beta chain is from a study of T cells after yellow fever vaccination. TCRdb reprocessed the 5' RACE reads via MiXCR and lists one record per CDR3 protein. The table includes some 220,000 distinct CDR3 sequences, approximately 3% detected once. CDR1 is LGHNA and CDR2 is YSLEER in the germline V gene. Between the trimmed V and J ends, which lost 4 bases and 9 bases, there was a span of 19 bases. The CDR3 loop spans 16 amino acids. This clonotype was sampled from a man aged 18 to 35 who received the YFV17D yellow fever vaccine. The sequencing here drew on CD4+ T cells sorted from PBMCs, taken 10 days after the yellow fever booster vaccination. The V gene is TRBV4-3, the J gene TRBJ1-6; D ambiguous. CDR3 protein: CASSLGPRAIGSPLHF. DNA of the CDR3: TGCGCCAGCAGCCTCGGCCCCCGCGCCATCGGTTCACCCCTCCACTTT.